What follows describes a single TCR beta chain. These data belong to a study of blood T cell repertoires in COVID-19. Study at large: The United States, Italy and Spain were the sources of the acute and convalescent COVID-19 samples.

Germline values: CDR1 SGHRS, CDR2 YFSETQ. The CDR3 sequence is 15 residues long. V lost 4 bases to trimming and J lost 4 bases; unmatched junction nucleotides: 6. Profiled with immunoSEQ multiplex PCR; TCRdb holds only in-frame clones, not every one. The sample lists nearly 55,000 clones, about three quarters occurring once. Sample: peripheral blood. The J gene is TRBJ2-3, the V gene TRBV5-1, with TRBD2 matching 10 bases. The source is a human donor with active or convalescent COVID-19. The donor label of this sample is uncertain. The CDR3 protein is CASSSLAGVADTQYF. CDR3 sequence (DNA): TGCGCCAGCAGCAGTCTAGCGGGAGTGGCAGATACGCAGTATTTT.